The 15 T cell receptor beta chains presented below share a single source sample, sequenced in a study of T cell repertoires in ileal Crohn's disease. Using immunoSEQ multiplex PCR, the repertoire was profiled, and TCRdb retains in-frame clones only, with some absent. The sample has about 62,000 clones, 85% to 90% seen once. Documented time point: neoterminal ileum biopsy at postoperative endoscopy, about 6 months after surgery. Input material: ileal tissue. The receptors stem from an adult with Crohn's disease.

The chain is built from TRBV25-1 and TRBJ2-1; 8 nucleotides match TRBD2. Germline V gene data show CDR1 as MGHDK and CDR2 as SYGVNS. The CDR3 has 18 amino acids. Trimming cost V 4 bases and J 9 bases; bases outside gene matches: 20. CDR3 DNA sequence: TGTGCCAGCAGTGCTTACCCCGGTTCCATTTCCCGGGGGGGTGAGCAGTTCTTC. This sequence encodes CASSAYPGSISRGGEQFF.

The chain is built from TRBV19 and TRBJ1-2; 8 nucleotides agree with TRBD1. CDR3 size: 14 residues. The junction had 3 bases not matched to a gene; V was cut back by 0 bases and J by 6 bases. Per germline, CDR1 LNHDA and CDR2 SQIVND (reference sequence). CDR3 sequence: CASSIDRGRNGYTF. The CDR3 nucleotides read TGTGCCAGTAGTATAGACAGGGGGCGAAATGGCTACACCTTC.

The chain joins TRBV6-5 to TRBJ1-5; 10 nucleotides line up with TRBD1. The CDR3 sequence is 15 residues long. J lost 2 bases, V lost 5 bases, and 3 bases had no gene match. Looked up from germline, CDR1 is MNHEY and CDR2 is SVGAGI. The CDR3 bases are TGTGCCAGCAGTCCCGGACAGGGGGGCAATCAGCCCCAGCATTTT. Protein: CASSPGQGGNQPQHF.

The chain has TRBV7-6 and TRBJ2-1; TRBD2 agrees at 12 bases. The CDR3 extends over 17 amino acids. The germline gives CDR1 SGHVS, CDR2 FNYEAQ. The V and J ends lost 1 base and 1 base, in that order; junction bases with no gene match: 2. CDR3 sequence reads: CASSLGGLAGSYNEQFF. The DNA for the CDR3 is TGTGCCAGCAGCTTAGGGGGACTAGCGGGTTCCTACAATGAGCAGTTCTTC.

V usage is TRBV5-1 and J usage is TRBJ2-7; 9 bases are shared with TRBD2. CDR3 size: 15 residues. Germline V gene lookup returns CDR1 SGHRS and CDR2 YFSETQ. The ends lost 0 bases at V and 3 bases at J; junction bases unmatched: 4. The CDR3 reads CASSLDPSGNYEQYF. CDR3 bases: TGCGCCAGCAGCTTGGATCCTAGCGGGAACTACGAGCAGTACTTC.

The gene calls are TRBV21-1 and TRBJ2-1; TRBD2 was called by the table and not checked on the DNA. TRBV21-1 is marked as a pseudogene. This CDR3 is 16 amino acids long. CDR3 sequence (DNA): TGTGCCAGCAGCAAACATGGACGGGGGAGCTACAATGAGCAGTTCTTC. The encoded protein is CASSKHGRGSYNEQFF.

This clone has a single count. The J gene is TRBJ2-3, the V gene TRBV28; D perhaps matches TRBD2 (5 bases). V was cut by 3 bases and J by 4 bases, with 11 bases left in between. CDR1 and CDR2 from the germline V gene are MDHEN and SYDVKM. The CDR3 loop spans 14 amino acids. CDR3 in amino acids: CASSFSGSSDTQYF. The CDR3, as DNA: TGTGCCAGCAGTTTCTCGGGGAGTTCAGATACGCAGTATTTT.

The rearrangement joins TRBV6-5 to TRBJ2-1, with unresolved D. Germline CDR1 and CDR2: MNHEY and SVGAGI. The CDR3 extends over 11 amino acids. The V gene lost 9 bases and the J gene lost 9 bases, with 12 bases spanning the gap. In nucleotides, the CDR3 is TGTGCCAGTAAGTTGAGGTTTGAGCAGTTCTTC. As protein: CASKLRFEQFF.

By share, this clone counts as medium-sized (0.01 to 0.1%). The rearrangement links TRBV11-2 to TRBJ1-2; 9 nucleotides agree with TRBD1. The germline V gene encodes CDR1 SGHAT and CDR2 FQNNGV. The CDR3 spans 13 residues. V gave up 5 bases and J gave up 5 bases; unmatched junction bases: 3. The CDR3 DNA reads TGTGCCAGCAGCCCACAGGGGGCGTATGGCTACACCTTC. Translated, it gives CASSPQGAYGYTF. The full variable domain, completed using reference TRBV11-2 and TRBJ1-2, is EAGVAQSPRYKIIEKRQSVAFWCNPISGHATLYWYQQILGQGPKLLIQFQNNGVVDDSQLPKDRFSAERLKGVDSTLKIQPAKLEDSAVYLCASSPQGAYGYTFGSGTRLTVV.

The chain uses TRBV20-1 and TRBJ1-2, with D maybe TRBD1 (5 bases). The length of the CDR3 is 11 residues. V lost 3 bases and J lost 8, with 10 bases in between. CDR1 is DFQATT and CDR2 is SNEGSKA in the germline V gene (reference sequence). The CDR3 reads CSASQGEGYTF. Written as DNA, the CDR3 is TGCAGTGCTAGCCAGGGTGAAGGCTACACCTTC.

CDR3 nucleotides: TGTGCCAGCACCACCGGGGGGACAGGGACCATTCAGTACTTC. Translation: CASTTGGTGTIQYF. This chain links TRBV6-6 with TRBJ2-4, with 9 bases lining up with TRBD1. The CDR3 totals 14 residues. Germline loops: CDR1 MNHNY, CDR2 SVGAGI (reference sequence). J gave up 9 bases and V 7 bases, and 10 bases lay outside the gene matches.

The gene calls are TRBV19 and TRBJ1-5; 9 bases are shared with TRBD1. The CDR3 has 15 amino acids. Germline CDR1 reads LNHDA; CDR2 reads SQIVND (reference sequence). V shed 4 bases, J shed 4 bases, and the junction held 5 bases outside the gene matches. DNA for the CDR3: TGTGCCAGTAGTACGCTGACAGGGGGGAATCAGCCCCAGCATTTT. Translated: CASSTLTGGNQPQHF.

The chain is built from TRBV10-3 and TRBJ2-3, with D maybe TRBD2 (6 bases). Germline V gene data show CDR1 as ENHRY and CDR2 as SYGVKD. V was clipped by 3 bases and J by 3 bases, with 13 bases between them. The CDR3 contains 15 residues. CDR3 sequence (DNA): TGTGCCATCAGTGACCCTGAGACTAGAACAGATACGCAGTATTTT. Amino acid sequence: CAISDPETRTDTQYF.

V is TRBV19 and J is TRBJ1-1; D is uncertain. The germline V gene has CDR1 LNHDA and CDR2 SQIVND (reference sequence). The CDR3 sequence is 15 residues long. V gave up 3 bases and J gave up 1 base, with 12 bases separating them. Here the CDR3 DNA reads TGTGCCAGTAGTATTTTGAAACACAGGAACACTGAAGCTTTCTTT. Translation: CASSILKHRNTEAFF.

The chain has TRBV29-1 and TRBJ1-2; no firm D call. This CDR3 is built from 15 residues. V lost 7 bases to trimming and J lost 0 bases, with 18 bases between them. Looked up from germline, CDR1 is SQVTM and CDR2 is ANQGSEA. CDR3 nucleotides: TGCAGCGCCCGGCCCACCTCCGGAGCTAACTATGGCTACACCTTC. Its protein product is CSARPTSGANYGYTF.